This T cell receptor (beta chain) is drawn from a study of T cell responses to AZD1222 COVID-19 vaccine. Measured with immunoSEQ multiplex PCR; TCRdb has only the in-frame clones, and not every one. The sample records roughly 120,000 clones, approximately 90% being singletons. Pooling was applied to second doses at about 4 or about 12 weeks. The CDR3 extends over 12 amino acids. J gave up 15 bases and V 8 bases, and 11 bases lay outside the gene matches. Germline V gives CDR1 LNHDA, CDR2 SQIVND (reference sequence). Findings and caveats of the study: The peak T cell response came first, and repertoires were sampled only after it. There were mostly white British donors and more females than males, and clonal diversity was possibly underestimated.

A word on this clone: The antigen remains unidentified.

The V gene is TRBV19, the J gene TRBJ2-1; TRBD2 matches 9 bases. This specimen consisted of peripheral blood, obtained 28 days after the second AZD1222 dose. The source is an adult who received the AZD1222 COVID-19 vaccine. The CDR3 DNA sequence: TGTGCCAGTTCGGGACTAGCCCGGAGGCGGTTCTTC. Its translation is CASSGLARRRFF.